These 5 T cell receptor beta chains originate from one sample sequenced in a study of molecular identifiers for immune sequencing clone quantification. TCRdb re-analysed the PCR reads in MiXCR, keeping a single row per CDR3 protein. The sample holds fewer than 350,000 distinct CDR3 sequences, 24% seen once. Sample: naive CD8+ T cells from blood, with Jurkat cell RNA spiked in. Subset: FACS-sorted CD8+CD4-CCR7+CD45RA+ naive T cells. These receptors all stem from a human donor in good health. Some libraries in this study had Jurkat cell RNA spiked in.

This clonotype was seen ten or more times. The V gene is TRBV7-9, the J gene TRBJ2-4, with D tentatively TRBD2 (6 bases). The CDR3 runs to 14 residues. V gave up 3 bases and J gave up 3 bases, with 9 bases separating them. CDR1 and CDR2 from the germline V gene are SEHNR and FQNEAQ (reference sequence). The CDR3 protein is CASSLGEVKNIQYF. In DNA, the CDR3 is TGTGCCAGCAGCTTGGGGGAGGTCAAAAACATTCAGTACTTC. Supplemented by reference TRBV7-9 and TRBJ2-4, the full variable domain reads DTGVSQNPRHKITKRGQNVTFRCDPISEHNRLYWYRQTLGQGPEFLTYFQNEAQLEKSRLLSDRFSAERPKGSFSTLEIQRTEQGDSAMYLCASSLGEVKNIQYFGAGTRLSVL.

CDR3 protein: CASSKRAGITDAQYF. CDR3 DNA: TGTGCCAGCAGCAAAAGAGCAGGGATCACAGATGCGCAGTATTTT. The V gene is TRBV21-1, the J gene TRBJ2-3; the D call in the table, TRBD1, was not verified against the DNA. TRBV21-1 is marked as a pseudogene. This CDR3 spans 15 amino acids.

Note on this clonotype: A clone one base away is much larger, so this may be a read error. The chain's CDR3 is CASSSSVWGDGNEQYF. The CDR3, as DNA: TGTGCCAGCAGCTCATCGGTCTGGGGGGACGGCAATGAGCAGTACTTC. The chain has TRBV7-2 and TRBJ2-7; TRBD2 might be the D (6 bases). Per the germline V gene, CDR1 is SGHTA and CDR2 is FQGNSA. There are 16 residues in the CDR3. The ends were cut back, 4 bases at V and 7 bases at J, with 23 bases in the middle.

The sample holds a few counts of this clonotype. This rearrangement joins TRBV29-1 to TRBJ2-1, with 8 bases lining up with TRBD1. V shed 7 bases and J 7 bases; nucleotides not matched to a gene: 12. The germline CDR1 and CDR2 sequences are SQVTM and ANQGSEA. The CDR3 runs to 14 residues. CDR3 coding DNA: TGCAGCGACCCGGACAGGGTGGCGCGGAATGAGCAGTTCTTC. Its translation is CSDPDRVARNEQFF.

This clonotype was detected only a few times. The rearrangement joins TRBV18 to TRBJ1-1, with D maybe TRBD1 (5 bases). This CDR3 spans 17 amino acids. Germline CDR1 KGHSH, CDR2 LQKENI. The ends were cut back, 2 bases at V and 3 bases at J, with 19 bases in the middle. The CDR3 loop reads CASSPRGIRGPDTEAFF. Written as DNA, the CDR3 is TGTGCCAGCTCACCAAGGGGTATCCGAGGGCCGGACACTGAAGCTTTCTTT.